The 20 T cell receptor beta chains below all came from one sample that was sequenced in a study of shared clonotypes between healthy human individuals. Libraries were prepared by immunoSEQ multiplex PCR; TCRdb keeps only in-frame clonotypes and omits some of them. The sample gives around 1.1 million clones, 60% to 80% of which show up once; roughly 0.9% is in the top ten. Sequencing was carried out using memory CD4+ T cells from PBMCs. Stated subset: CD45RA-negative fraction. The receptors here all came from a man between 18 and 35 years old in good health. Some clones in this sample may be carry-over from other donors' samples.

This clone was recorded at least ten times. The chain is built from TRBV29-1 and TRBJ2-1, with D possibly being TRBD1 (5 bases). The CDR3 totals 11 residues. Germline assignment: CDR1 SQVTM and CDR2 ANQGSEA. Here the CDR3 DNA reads TGCGTGGCAGGGAAATTTAATGAGCAGTTCTTC. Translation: CVAGKFNEQFF.

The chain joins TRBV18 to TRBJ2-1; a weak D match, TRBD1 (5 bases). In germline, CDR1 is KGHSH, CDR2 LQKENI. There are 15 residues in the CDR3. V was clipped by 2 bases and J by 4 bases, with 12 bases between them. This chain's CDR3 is CASSPVDIRYNEQFF. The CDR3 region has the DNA TGTGCCAGCTCACCAGTGGACATCCGATACAATGAGCAGTTCTTC.

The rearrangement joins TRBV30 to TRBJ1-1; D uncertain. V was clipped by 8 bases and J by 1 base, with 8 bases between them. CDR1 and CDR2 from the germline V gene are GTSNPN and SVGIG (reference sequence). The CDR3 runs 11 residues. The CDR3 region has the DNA TGTGCCCGCGACCGGAACACTGAAGCTTTCTTT. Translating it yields CARDRNTEAFF.

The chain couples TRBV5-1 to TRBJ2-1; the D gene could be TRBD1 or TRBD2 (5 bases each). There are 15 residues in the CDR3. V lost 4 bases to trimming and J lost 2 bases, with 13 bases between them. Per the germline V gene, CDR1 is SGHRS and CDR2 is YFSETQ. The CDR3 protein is CASSPGTPAYNEQFF. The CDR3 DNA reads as TGCGCCAGCAGCCCCGGGACGCCCGCCTACAATGAGCAGTTCTTC.

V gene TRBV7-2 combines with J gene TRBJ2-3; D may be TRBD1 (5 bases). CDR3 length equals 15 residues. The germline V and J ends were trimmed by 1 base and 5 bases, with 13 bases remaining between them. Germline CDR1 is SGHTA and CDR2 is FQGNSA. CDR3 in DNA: TGTGCCAGCAGCTTAGGCCCGTTTACAGGAGATACGCAGTATTTT. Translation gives CASSLGPFTGDTQYF.

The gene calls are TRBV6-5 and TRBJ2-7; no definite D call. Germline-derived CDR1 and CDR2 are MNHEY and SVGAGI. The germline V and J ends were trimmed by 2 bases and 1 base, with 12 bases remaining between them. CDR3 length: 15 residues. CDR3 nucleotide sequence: TGTGCCAGCAGTTACAGCGCAAGGGAATCCTACGAGCAGTACTTC. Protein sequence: CASSYSARESYEQYF.

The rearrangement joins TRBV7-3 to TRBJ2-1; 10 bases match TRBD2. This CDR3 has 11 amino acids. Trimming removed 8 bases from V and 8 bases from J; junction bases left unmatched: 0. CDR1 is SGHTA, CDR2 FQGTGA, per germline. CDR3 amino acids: CASGTSDEQFF. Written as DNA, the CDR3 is TGTGCCAGCGGGACTAGCGATGAGCAGTTCTTC.

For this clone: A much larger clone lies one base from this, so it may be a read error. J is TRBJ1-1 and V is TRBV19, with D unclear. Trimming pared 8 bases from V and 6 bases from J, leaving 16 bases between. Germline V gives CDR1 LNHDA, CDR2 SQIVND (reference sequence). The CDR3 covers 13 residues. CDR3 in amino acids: CASGNPRKAEAFF. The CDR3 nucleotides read TGTGCCAGTGGTAACCCACGCAAAGCTGAAGCTTTCTTT. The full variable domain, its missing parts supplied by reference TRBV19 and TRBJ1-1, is DGGITQSPKYLFRKEGQNVTLSCEQNLNHDAMYWYRQDPGQGLRLIYYSQIVNDFQKGDIAEGYSVSREKKESFPLTVTSAQKNPTAFYLCASGNPRKAEAFFGQGTRLTVV.

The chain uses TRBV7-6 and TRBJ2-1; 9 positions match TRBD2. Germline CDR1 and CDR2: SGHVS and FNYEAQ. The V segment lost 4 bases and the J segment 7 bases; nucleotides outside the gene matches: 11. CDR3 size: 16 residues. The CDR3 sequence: CASSSSIAGAGNEQFF. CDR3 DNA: TGTGCCAGCAGCTCTAGCATAGCGGGAGCAGGGAATGAGCAGTTCTTC.

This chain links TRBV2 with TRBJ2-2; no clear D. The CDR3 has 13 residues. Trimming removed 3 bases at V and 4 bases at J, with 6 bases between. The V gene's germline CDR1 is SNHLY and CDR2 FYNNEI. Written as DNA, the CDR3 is TGTGCCAGCAGTGATGACACCACCGGGGAGCTGTTTTTT. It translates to CASSDDTTGELFF.

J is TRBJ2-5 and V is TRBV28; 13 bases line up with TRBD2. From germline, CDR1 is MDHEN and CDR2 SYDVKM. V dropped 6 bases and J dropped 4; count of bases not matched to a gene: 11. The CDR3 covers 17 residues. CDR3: CASRVRTSGRWGETQYF. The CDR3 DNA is TGTGCCAGCAGGGTCCGGACTAGCGGGAGATGGGGAGAGACCCAGTACTTC.

CDR3 nucleotide sequence: TGTGCCAGCAGCTTCCCGGAGAGAAATACGCAGTATTTT. This translates into CASSFPERNTQYF. This chain joins TRBV7-2 and TRBJ2-3; D is ambiguous. The V gene lost 3 bases and the J gene lost 7 bases, with 11 bases spanning the gap. The germline V gene encodes CDR1 SGHTA and CDR2 FQGNSA. The CDR3 spans 13 residues. Drawing the rest from reference TRBV7-2 and TRBJ2-3, the complete variable domain is GAGVSQSPSNKVTEKGKDVELRCDPISGHTALYWYRQSLGQGLEFLIYFQGNSAPDKSGLPSDRFSAERTGGSVSTLTIQRTQQEDSAVYLCASSFPERNTQYFGPGTRLTVL.

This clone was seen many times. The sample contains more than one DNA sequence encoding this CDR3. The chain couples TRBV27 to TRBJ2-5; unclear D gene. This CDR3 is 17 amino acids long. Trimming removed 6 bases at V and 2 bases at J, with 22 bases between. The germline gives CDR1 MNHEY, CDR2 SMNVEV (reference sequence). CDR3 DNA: TGTGCCAGCAGCCTTTATCCGTGGAGACTCAAACAAGAGACCCAGTACTTC. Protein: CASSLYPWRLKQETQYF.

The CDR3 region is CASSMKGYSNQPQHF. The CDR3 bases are TGTGCCAGTAGTATGAAGGGCTATAGCAATCAGCCCCAGCATTTT. J is TRBJ1-5 and V is TRBV19; D unresolved. V gave up 3 bases and J gave up 0 bases, with 9 bases separating them. The CDR3 sequence is 15 residues long. The germline gives CDR1 LNHDA, CDR2 SQIVND (reference sequence).

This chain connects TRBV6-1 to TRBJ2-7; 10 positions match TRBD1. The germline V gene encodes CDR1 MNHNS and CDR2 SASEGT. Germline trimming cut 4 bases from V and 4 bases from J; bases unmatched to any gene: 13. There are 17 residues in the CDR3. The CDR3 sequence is CASSAYGQGGKSYEQYF. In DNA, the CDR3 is TGTGCCAGCAGTGCGTACGGACAGGGGGGTAAATCGTACGAGCAGTACTTC.

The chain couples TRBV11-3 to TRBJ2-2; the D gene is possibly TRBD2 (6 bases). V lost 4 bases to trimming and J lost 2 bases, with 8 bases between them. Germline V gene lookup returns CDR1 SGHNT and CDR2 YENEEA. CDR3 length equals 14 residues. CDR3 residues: CASSYSGNTGELFF. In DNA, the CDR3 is TGTGCCAGCAGCTATAGCGGCAACACCGGGGAGCTGTTTTTT.

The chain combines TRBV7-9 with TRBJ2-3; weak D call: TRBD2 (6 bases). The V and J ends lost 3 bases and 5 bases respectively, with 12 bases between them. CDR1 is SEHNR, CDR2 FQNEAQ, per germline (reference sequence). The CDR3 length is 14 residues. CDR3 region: CASSLRRGGDTQYF. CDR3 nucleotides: TGTGCCAGCAGCTTGAGGCGGGGCGGAGATACGCAGTATTTT.

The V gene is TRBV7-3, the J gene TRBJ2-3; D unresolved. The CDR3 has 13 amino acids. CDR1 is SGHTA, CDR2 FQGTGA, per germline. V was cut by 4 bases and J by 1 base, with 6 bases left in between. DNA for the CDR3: TGTGCCAGCAGCTGGCCCGGCACAGATACGCAGTATTTT. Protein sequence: CASSWPGTDTQYF.

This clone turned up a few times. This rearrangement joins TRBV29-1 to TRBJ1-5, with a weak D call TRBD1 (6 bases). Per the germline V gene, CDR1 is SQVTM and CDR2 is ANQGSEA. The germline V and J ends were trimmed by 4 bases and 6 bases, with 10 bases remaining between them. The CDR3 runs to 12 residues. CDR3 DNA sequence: TGCAGCGTTGGCCAGGGGAGTCAGCCCCAGCATTTT. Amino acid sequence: CSVGQGSQPQHF.

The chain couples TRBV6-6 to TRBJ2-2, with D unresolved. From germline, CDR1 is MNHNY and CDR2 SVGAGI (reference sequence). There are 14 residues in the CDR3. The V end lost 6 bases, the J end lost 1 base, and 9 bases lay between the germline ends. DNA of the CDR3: TGTGCCAGCAGACAAGCCAGGAACACCGGGGAGCTGTTTTTT. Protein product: CASRQARNTGELFF.